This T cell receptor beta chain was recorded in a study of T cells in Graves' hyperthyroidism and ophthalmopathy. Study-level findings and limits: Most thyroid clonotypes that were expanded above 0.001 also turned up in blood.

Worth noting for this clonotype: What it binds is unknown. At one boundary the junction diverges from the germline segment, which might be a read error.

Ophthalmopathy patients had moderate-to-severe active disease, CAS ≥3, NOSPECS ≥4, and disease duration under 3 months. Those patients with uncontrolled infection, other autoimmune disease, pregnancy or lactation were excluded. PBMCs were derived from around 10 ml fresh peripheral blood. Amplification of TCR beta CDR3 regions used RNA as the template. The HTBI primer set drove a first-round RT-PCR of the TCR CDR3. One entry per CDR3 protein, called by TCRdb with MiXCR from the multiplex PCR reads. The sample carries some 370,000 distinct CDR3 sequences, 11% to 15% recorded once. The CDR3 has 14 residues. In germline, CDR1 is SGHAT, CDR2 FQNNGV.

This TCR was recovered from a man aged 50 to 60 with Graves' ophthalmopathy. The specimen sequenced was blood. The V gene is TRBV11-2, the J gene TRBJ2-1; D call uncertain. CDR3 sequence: CASSQLRTVNGQFF. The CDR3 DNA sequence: TGTGCCAGCAGCCAACTCCGGACCGTCAATGGGCAGTTCTTC. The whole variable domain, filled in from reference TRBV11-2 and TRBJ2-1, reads EAGVAQSPRYKIIEKRQSVAFWCNPISGHATLYWYQQILGQGPKLLIQFQNNGVVDDSQLPKDRFSAERLKGVDSTLKIQPAKLEDSAVYLCASSQLRTVNGQFFGPGTRLTVL.